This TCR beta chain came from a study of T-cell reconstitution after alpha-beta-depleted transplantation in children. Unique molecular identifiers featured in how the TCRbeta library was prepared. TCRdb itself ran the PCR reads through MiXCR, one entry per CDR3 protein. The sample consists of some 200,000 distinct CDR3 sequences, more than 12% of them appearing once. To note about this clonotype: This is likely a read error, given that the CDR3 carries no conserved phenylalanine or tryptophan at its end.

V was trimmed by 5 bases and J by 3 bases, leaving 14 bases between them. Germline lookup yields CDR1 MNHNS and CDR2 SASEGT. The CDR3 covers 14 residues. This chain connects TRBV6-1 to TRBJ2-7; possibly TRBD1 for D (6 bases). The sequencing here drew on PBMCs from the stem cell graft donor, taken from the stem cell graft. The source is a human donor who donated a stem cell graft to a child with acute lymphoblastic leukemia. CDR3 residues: CASSKQGFDYEQYL. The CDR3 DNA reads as TGTGCCAGCAGTAAACAGGGTTTTGACTACGAGCAGTACCTC.